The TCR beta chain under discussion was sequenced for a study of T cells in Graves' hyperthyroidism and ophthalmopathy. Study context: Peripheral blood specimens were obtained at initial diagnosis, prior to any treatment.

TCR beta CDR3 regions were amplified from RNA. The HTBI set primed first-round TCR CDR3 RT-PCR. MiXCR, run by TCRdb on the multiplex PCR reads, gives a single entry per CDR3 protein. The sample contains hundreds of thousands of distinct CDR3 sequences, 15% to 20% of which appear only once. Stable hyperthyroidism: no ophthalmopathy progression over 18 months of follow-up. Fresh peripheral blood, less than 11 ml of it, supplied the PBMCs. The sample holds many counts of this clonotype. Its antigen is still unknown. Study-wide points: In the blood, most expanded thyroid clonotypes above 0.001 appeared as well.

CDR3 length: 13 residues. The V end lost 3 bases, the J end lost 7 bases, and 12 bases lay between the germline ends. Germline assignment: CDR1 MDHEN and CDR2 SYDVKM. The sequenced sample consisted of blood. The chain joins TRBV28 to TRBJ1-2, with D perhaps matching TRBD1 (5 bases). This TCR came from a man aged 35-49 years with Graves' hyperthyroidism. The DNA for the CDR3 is TGTGCCAGCAGTTTGGGGGATGCCAGTGGCTACACCTTC. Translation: CASSLGDASGYTF.